A single sample is the source of the 21 T cell receptor beta chains below, sequenced in a study of blood T cell repertoires in COVID-19. Libraries were prepared by immunoSEQ multiplex PCR; TCRdb keeps only in-frame clonotypes and omits some of them. This sample has 50,000 to 80,000 clones, with around 80% found just once. What was sequenced was peripheral blood. The source of these receptors is a woman in her sixties with acute or convalescent COVID-19.

On this clone: A junction boundary mismatches the germline segment, possibly from a read error. The J gene is TRBJ1-2, the V gene TRBV6-1, with D perhaps matching TRBD1 (6 bases). Germline V CDR1 and CDR2: MNHNS, SASEGT. The CDR3 is 13 residues long. The CDR3 is CAGSVGGEEGYTF. The DNA for the CDR3 is TGTGCCGGCAGTGTAGGGGGTGAGGAGGGCTACACCTTC.

In this sample, this clone turned up once. V and J are TRBV9 and TRBJ2-6; 10 bases fit TRBD1. CDR1 and CDR2 from the germline V gene are SGDLS and YYNGEE. V lost 0 bases to trimming and J lost 0 bases; unmatched junction nucleotides: 6. The CDR3 extends over 19 amino acids. CDR3 loop: CASSVVGTGALSGANVLTF. The CDR3 DNA is TGTGCCAGCAGCGTAGTTGGGACAGGGGCCCTCTCTGGGGCCAACGTCCTGACTTTC.

This clone has a handful of counts. The V gene is TRBV19, the J gene TRBJ2-7; possible D gene TRBD1, 6 bases. The CDR3 loop spans 13 amino acids. Trimming shortened V by 8 bases and J by 3 bases, and 14 bases separated the two germline ends. CDR1 is LNHDA and CDR2 is SQIVND in the germline V gene (reference sequence). Here the CDR3 DNA reads TGTGCCAGTGCACAGGGCAGGGGCTACGAGCAGTACTTC. This codes for CASAQGRGYEQYF.

The rearrangement uses TRBV18 and TRBJ1-1, with a tentative D call TRBD1 (5 bases). From germline, CDR1 is KGHSH and CDR2 LQKENI. This CDR3 is built from 14 residues. The V end lost 3 bases, the J end lost 1 base, and 9 bases lay between the germline ends. The CDR3 region is CASSPQTENTEAFF. CDR3 DNA sequence: TGTGCCAGCTCACCTCAGACAGAGAACACTGAAGCTTTCTTT.

CDR3 sequence (DNA): TGCAGCGTTGAAACCGGCAGGGGCATATACAATGAGCAGTTCTTC. Amino acids: CSVETGRGIYNEQFF. The chain links TRBV29-1 to TRBJ2-1; TRBD1 is a possible D gene (6 bases). CDR3 length equals 15 residues. Trimming shortened V by 2 bases and J by 4 bases, and 15 bases separated the two germline ends. Germline CDR1 is SQVTM and CDR2 is ANQGSEA.

In DNA form, the CDR3 reads TGTGCCAGCAGCCCGGACTCGAACACCGGGGAGCTGTTTTTT. Its protein is CASSPDSNTGELFF. This chain uses TRBV7-9 with TRBJ2-2, with D tentatively TRBD2 (5 bases). Germline V CDR1 and CDR2: SEHNR, FQNEAQ (reference sequence). The CDR3 is 14 residues long. V was cut by 5 bases and J by 0 bases, with 7 bases left in between.

This rearrangement joins TRBV27 to TRBJ1-1; TRBD1 agrees at 7 bases. With 1 base clipped from V and 4 bases from J, the junction kept 6 bases outside the gene matches. This CDR3 comprises 15 residues. CDR1 and CDR2 (germline): MNHEY, SMNVEV (reference sequence). CDR3 nucleotides: TGTGCCAGCAGTTTATACGCAGGGGGGTCCACTGAAGCTTTCTTT. This codes for CASSLYAGGSTEAFF.

DNA of the CDR3: TGTGCCAGTAGTATTCCTTTCGACAGGGGAGGGCAGCCCCAGCATTTT. Amino acid sequence: CASSIPFDRGGQPQHF. This sequence joins TRBV19 and TRBJ1-5; 8 nucleotides line up with TRBD1. Germline V lookup: CDR1 LNHDA, CDR2 SQIVND (reference sequence). The CDR3 runs 16 residues. V lost 3 bases, J lost 7 bases, and 11 bases stayed unmatched.

This clone was counted between two and nine times. The chain uses TRBV5-4 and TRBJ1-4; D is possibly TRBD1 (5 bases). The CDR3 is made up of 14 amino acids. From germline, CDR1 is SGHNT and CDR2 YYREEE (reference sequence). The V and J ends lost 0 bases and 3 bases respectively, with 6 bases between them. CDR3 protein: CASSLVGPNEKLFF. CDR3 DNA: TGTGCCAGCAGCTTGGTGGGGCCTAATGAAAAACTGTTTTTT.

The CDR3 sequence: CASSAVTGAATEAFF. Written as DNA, the CDR3 is TGTGCCAGCAGCGCCGTCACAGGGGCGGCCACTGAAGCTTTCTTT. This chain links TRBV9 with TRBJ1-1; 7 bases fit TRBD1. Trimming took 3 bases from V and 4 from J; bases not matched to a gene: 9. This CDR3 has 15 amino acids. CDR1 and CDR2 (germline): SGDLS, YYNGEE. The full variable domain, completed using reference TRBV9 and TRBJ1-1, is DSGVTQTPKHLITATGQRVTLRCSPRSGDLSVYWYQQSLDQGLQFLIQYYNGEERAKGNILERFSAQQFPDLHSELNLSSLELGDSALYFCASSAVTGAATEAFFGQGTRLTVV.

This chain connects TRBV5-1 to TRBJ2-5, with 11 bases that match TRBD2. Germline V gene lookup returns CDR1 SGHRS and CDR2 YFSETQ. CDR3 length: 19 residues. J lost 2 bases, V lost 5 bases, and 17 bases had no gene match. The CDR3 bases are TGCGCCAGCAGGGATAAGGTACTAGCGGGGGCCAATCAACAAGAGACCCAGTACTTC. Its translation: CASRDKVLAGANQQETQYF.

This chain uses TRBV13 with TRBJ2-6, with unresolved D. The CDR3 runs 20 residues. Germline CDR1 reads PRHDT; CDR2 reads FYEKMQ (reference sequence). Trimming took off 5 bases at V and 0 bases at J, with 23 bases between the two ends. The CDR3 loop is CASSRLPLEAMRSGANVLTF. CDR3 sequence (DNA): TGTGCCAGCAGCCGGCTTCCCCTTGAAGCGATGCGCTCTGGGGCCAACGTCCTGACTTTC.

Only a few counts were recorded for this clone. The gene calls are TRBV5-1 and TRBJ1-2; D is ambiguous. There are 13 residues in the CDR3. Deletions cut 1 base from V and 2 bases from J, with 6 bases between. CDR1 and CDR2 from the germline V gene are SGHRS and YFSETQ. For the CDR3, the DNA is TGCGCCAGCAGCTTGCGGGAGAACTATGGCTACACCTTC. As protein: CASSLRENYGYTF.

This CDR3 reads CASSEDVRQPQHF. The CDR3 DNA is TGTGCCAGCAGTGAAGACGTCAGACAGCCCCAGCATTTT. The chain links TRBV2 to TRBJ1-5; D unresolved. Trimming left V 1 base short and J 7 bases short, with 8 bases between. The CDR3 runs 13 residues. Germline loops: CDR1 SNHLY, CDR2 FYNNEI.

This rearrangement joins TRBV12-3 or TRBV12-4 to TRBJ2-7; D unclear. The CDR3 is 12 residues long. The ends were cut back, 6 bases at V and 4 bases at J, with 10 bases in the middle. CDR3 DNA sequence: TGTGCCAGCAGCAACTCGATTTACGAGCAGTACTTC. It specifies CASSNSIYEQYF.

The CDR3 loop reads CASSPPPGETEAFF. The CDR3, as DNA: TGTGCCAGCTCACCACCCCCGGGGGAGACTGAAGCTTTCTTT. The gene calls are TRBV18 and TRBJ1-1; TRBD1 might be the D (5 bases). Germline V gives CDR1 KGHSH, CDR2 LQKENI. The V gene lost 0 bases and the J gene lost 5 bases, with 10 bases spanning the gap. The CDR3 sequence is 14 residues long.

This clone showed up just a few times. This chain uses TRBV20-1 with TRBJ1-1; a possible D gene is TRBD1 (6 bases). V was pared by 4 bases and J by 4 bases, with 7 bases between. CDR3 length: 11 amino acids. Germline V gene sequence: CDR1 DFQATT, CDR2 SNEGSKA (reference sequence). The CDR3 sequence is CSAKGGTEAFF. The CDR3 bases are TGCAGTGCTAAAGGGGGCACTGAAGCTTTCTTT.

The chain has TRBV19 and TRBJ1-1, with a weak D call TRBD1 (5 bases). Per the germline V gene, CDR1 is LNHDA and CDR2 is SQIVND (reference sequence). The ends were cut back, 3 bases at V and 6 bases at J, with 17 bases in the middle. The CDR3 has 15 amino acids. CDR3 nucleotide sequence: TGTGCCAGTAGTATCCCCAGGCCCATGGGGCCTGAAGCTTTCTTT. It yields the protein CASSIPRPMGPEAFF.

The chain is built from TRBV19 and TRBJ1-6, with D uncertain. The V end lost 5 bases, the J end lost 4 bases, and 18 bases lay between the germline ends. Germline CDR1 reads LNHDA; CDR2 reads SQIVND (reference sequence). The CDR3 length is 17 residues. CDR3 in amino acids: CASSLRSGESYNSPLHF. The DNA of the CDR3 is TGTGCCAGTAGTCTCAGATCGGGAGAGTCTTATAATTCACCCCTCCACTTT. The full variable domain, in which reference TRBV19 and TRBJ1-6 provide the parts outside the CDR3, is DGGITQSPKYLFRKEGQNVTLSCEQNLNHDAMYWYRQDPGQGLRLIYYSQIVNDFQKGDIAEGYSVSREKKESFPLTVTSAQKNPTAFYLCASSLRSGESYNSPLHFGNGTRLTVT.

The V gene is TRBV9, the J gene TRBJ1-2; tentatively, D is TRBD1 (6 bases). The CDR3 loop spans 16 amino acids. V was clipped by 3 bases and J by 4 bases, with 19 bases between them. Germline CDR1 SGDLS, CDR2 YYNGEE. This chain's CDR3 is CASSAAPRDNLYGYTF. The DNA for the CDR3 is TGTGCCAGCAGCGCCGCCCCTCGGGACAATCTCTATGGCTACACCTTC. Full variable domain (remainder filled in from reference TRBV9 and TRBJ1-2): DSGVTQTPKHLITATGQRVTLRCSPRSGDLSVYWYQQSLDQGLQFLIQYYNGEERAKGNILERFSAQQFPDLHSELNLSSLELGDSALYFCASSAAPRDNLYGYTFGSGTRLTVV.

The genes are TRBV3-1 (or the pseudogene TRBV3-2) and TRBJ2-1, with a tentative D call TRBD2 (6 bases). Germline assignment: CDR1 LGHDT and CDR2 YNNKEL (reference sequence). CDR3 length equals 18 residues. V gave up 0 bases and J gave up 4 bases, with 19 bases separating them. The CDR3 region is CASSQEQFPGGRYNEQFF. CDR3 sequence (DNA): TGTGCCAGCAGCCAAGAACAATTCCCTGGGGGGAGGTACAATGAGCAGTTCTTC.